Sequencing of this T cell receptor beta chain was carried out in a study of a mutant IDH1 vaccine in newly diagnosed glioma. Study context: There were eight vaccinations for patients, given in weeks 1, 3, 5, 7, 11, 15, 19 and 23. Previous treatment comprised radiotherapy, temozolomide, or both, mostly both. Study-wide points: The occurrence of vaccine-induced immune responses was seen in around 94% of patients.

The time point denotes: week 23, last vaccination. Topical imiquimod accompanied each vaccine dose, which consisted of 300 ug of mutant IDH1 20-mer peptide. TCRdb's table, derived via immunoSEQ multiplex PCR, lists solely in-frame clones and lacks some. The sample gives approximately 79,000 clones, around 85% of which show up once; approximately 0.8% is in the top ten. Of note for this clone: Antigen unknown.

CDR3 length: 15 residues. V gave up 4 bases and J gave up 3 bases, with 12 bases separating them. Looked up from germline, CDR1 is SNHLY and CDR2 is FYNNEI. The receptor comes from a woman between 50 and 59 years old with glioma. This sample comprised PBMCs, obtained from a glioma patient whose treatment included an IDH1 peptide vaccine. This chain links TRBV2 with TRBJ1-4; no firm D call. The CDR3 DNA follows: TGTGCCAGCAGTGTGTTCTCAGGACCTAATGAAAAACTGTTTTTT. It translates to CASSVFSGPNEKLFF. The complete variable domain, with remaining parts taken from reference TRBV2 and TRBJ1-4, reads EPEVTQTPSHQVTQMGQEVILRCVPISNHLYFYWYRQILGQKVEFLVSFYNNEISEKSEIFDDQFSVERPDGSNFTLKIRSTKLEDSAMYFCASSVFSGPNEKLFFGSGTQLSVL.